The sequence of this T cell receptor beta chain was determined in a study of cytomegalovirus exposure and HLA in healthy donors. Remarks on this clone: Its antigen is not identified.

The primer mix had 60 Vbeta and 13 Jbeta primers. Assay used: immunoSEQ multiplex PCR; TCRdb lists only in-frame clones, some missing. The table has 95,000 to 150,000 clones, 55% to 65% seen once. Looked up from germline, CDR1 is ENHRY and CDR2 is SYGVKD. The ends lost 4 bases at V and 0 bases at J; junction bases unmatched: 5. The CDR3 covers 15 residues. Study-wide results and caveats: Associated with cytomegalovirus, according to the listing, were 150 to 200 TCR beta chains. It was shown in a later analysis that HLA-associated TCR beta chains were more clonally expanded than other, equally common chains. HLA restriction was apparent for most CMV-associated TCR beta chains in a later analysis. Reportedly, HLA-A and HLA-B alleles of most subjects were accurately predicted from TCR beta.

The J gene is TRBJ1-1, the V gene TRBV10-3; TRBD1 matches 7 bases. The material sequenced was PBMCs. The sequence was collected from a man aged 40-49 years in good health and CMV-seropositive. The CDR3 bases are TGTGCCATCAGTGGGGGACAGCTATTGAACACTGAAGCTTTCTTT. Amino acid sequence: CAISGGQLLNTEAFF.